Listed below are T cell receptor beta chains from one sample, sequenced in a study of cytomegalovirus exposure and HLA in healthy donors. The data were produced by immunoSEQ multiplex PCR, yet TCRdb's version contains in-frame clones alone and is incomplete. This table has around 170,000 clones, 70% to 80% appearing once. Specimen: PBMCs. The receptors derive from a man younger than 35 in good health and CMV-seronegative. CDR3s include the opening cysteine and the closing phenylalanine or tryptophan. The order of the fields is D gene, J gene, V gene, CDR3 length, clone size, CDR3 protein, CDR3 DNA. A D gene is named only where the DNA matches it firmly. The size entry is marked missing in some rows and otherwise reads once, few, many or a size class.

TRBD2 TRBJ2-2 TRBV4-2 18 once CASSPLGGGTSNTGELFF TGTGCCAGCAGCCCTCTTGGCGGGGGGACATCGAACACCGGGGAGCTGTTTTTT
TRBD2 TRBJ2-2 TRBV30 15 NA CAWSYSGGNTGELFF TGTGCCTGGAGTTACAGCGGGGGAAACACCGGGGAGCTGTTTTTT
TRBD1 TRBJ2-1 TRBV7-9 15 once CASSPGTGDYNEQFF TGTGCCAGCAGTCCCGGGACAGGGGACTACAATGAGCAGTTCTTC
TRBD1 TRBJ1-2 TRBV13 15 NA CASSLGLTGGYGYTF TGTGCCAGCAGCTTAGGTCTTACAGGGGGGTATGGCTACACCTTC
NA TRBJ1-2 TRBV18 15 NA CASSPDPRVSYGYTF TGTGCCAGCTCACCAGATCCCAGGGTTAGCTATGGCTACACCTTC
TRBD2 TRBJ2-1 TRBV10-2 16 NA CASLKPGTSEEDEQFF TGCGCCAGCCTGAAACCCGGGACTAGCGAGGAGGATGAGCAGTTCTTC
NA TRBJ2-7 TRBV5-6 16 NA CASSLLFVSSSYEQYF TGTGCCAGCAGCTTGCTTTTTGTTTCCAGCTCCTACGAGCAGTACTTC
NA TRBJ2-7 TRBV7-8 15 NA CASSLVPGNSYEQYF TGTGCCAGCAGCTTAGTCCCGGGGAATTCCTACGAGCAGTACTTC
NA TRBJ2-5 TRBV19 14 NA CASSKSRGRETQYF TGTGCCAGTAGTAAATCCCGGGGTCGAGAGACCCAGTACTTC
TRBD1 TRBJ2-3 TRBV7-2 14 NA CASSPDRGIDRKYF TGTGCCAGCAGCCCGGACAGGGGGATTGATCGGAAGTATTTT
NA TRBJ1-2 TRBV11-3 12 NA CASSFNHYGYTF TGTGCCAGCAGCTTTAATCACTATGGCTACACCTTC
TRBD2 TRBJ2-5 TRBV9 15 NA CASSVGRGGQETQYF TGTGCCAGCAGCGTAGGGCGGGGGGGACAAGAGACCCAGTACTTC
TRBD1 TRBJ1-2 TRBV7-9 16 NA CASSATITGGGYGYTF TGTGCCAGCAGCGCCACTATAACAGGGGGAGGATATGGCTACACCTTC
NA TRBJ1-3 TRBV19 15 NA CASSSQAFSGNTIYF TGTGCCAGTAGTTCCCAGGCATTCTCTGGAAACACCATATATTTT
TRBD1 TRBJ1-2 TRBV6-1 14 few CASSLRDRGDGYTF TGTGCCAGCAGTCTACGGGACAGAGGGGATGGCTACACCTTC
NA TRBJ1-4 TRBV28 16 once CASSQGQGMTNEKLFF TGTGCCAGCAGCCAAGGGCAGGGTATGACTAATGAAAAACTGTTTTTT
TRBD2 TRBJ2-7 TRBV4-2 16 NA CASRDYSGRRFHEQYF TGTGCCAGCAGGGACTATAGCGGGAGGAGATTCCACGAGCAGTACTTC
NA TRBJ1-2 TRBV7-9 14 NA CASSLPLNNYGYTF TGTGCCAGCAGCTTACCGCTAAATAACTATGGCTACACCTTC
NA TRBJ1-4 TRBV25-1 15 NA CASSESRGSREKLFF TGTGCCAGCAGTGAATCGCGGGGCTCTAGGGAAAAACTGTTTTTT
TRBD2 TRBJ2-7 TRBV11-2 14 NA CASSFPGGSYEQYF TGTGCCAGCAGCTTCCCGGGGGGTTCCTACGAGCAGTACTTC
TRBD1 TRBJ2-7 TRBV6-6 15 NA CASSKQPTGAYEQYF TGTGCCAGCAGTAAACAACCGACAGGGGCCTACGAGCAGTACTTC
TRBD1 TRBJ1-1 TRBV7-9 12 NA CASSDRDSEAFF TGTGCCAGCAGCGACCGGGACAGTGAAGCTTTCTTT
NA TRBJ1-1 TRBV20-1 11 NA CSARDPGGRFF TGCAGTGCTAGAGACCCTGGGGGCCGGTTCTTT